This TCR beta chain emerged from a study of T cells in Graves' hyperthyroidism and ophthalmopathy. V lost 8 bases and J 3 bases, leaving 10 bases between the germline ends. CDR1 MNHNS and CDR2 SASEGT come from the germline V gene. CDR3 length equals 13 residues. There were TCR beta CDR3 regions amplified from RNA transcripts. When the TCR CDR3 underwent first-round RT-PCR, the HTBI primer set was used. TCRdb reprocessed the multiplex PCR reads via MiXCR and lists one record per CDR3 protein. The profile covers around 600,000 distinct CDR3 sequences, with 45% appearing a single time and 7% to 7.5% taken by the ten largest.

Sequences were obtained from peripheral blood or thyroid tissue (not recorded which). J is TRBJ1-4 and V is TRBV6-1; D unresolved. The receptor comes from an adult man with Graves' disease, either hyperthyroidism or ophthalmopathy (not recorded which). The CDR3 nucleotides read TGTGCCAGCGGGATAGGTGCTAATGAAAAACTGTTTTTT. As protein: CASGIGANEKLFF.